Listed here are 30 T cell receptor beta chains from one sample, sequenced in a study of identical twins. TCRdb reanalysed the 5' RACE reads using MiXCR and keeps one entry per CDR3 protein. This table holds a few hundred thousand distinct CDR3 sequences, over 8.5% found once. These same data were also listed under a study on yellow fever vaccine responses in identical twins.

The sample consisted of CD8+ T cells sorted from blood. These receptors were collected from a woman between 18 and 29 years old in good health.

This clonotype was recorded many times. V gene TRBV24-1 combines with J gene TRBJ2-2; no clear D gene. CDR3 length: 13 residues. Germline loops: CDR1 KGHDR, CDR2 SFDVKD. V was trimmed by 0 bases and J by 8 bases, leaving 6 bases between them. CDR3 residues: CATSDLVGGELFF. CDR3 sequence (DNA): TGTGCCACCAGTGATTTGGTCGGAGGGGAGCTGTTTTTT.

This clonotype was seen more than once but under ten times. Because the CDR3's place on the DNA is in doubt, the DNA is left out and the CDR3 is given as listed by TCRdb. This chain uses TRBV23-1 with TRBJ2-2; the table names TRBD2, a call not compared with the DNA. Being an ORF, TRBV23-1 has a function that is uncertain. The CDR3 extends over 17 residues, inclusive of both ends. This CDR3 is CASSQHQGLVHRGAVFF.

This clonotype was counted only a few times. The chain recombines TRBV12-3 or TRBV12-4 with TRBJ1-1; 9 positions agree with TRBD1. With 5 bases clipped from V and 4 bases from J, the junction kept 5 bases outside the gene matches. This CDR3 spans 14 amino acids. CDR3: CASSRTGAGTEAFF. The DNA for the CDR3 is TGTGCCAGCAGTCGGACAGGGGCCGGCACTGAAGCTTTCTTT.

The chain's CDR3 is CSVVREWEETQYF. CDR3 nucleotides: TGCAGCGTTGTGCGGGAGTGGGAAGAGACCCAGTACTTC. V gene TRBV29-1 combines with J gene TRBJ2-5, with TRBD2 identical over 7 bases. The CDR3 spans 13 residues. The germline V gene encodes CDR1 SQVTM and CDR2 ANQGSEA. Trimming removed 4 bases from V and 3 bases from J; junction bases left unmatched: 5.

V is TRBV7-9 and J is TRBJ2-2; 11 bases are shared with TRBD2. From germline, CDR1 is SEHNR and CDR2 FQNEAQ (reference sequence). J gave up 1 base and V 5 bases, and 6 bases lay outside the gene matches. The CDR3 runs 17 residues. CDR3 coding DNA: TGTGCCAGCAGCCCAACCACTAGCGGGGGGAACACCGGGGAGCTGTTTTTT. Amino acids: CASSPTTSGGNTGELFF.

This clonotype was seen many times. V usage is TRBV4-3 and J usage is TRBJ2-7; D not resolved. The V and J ends lost 0 bases and 1 base respectively, with 7 bases between them. The germline gives CDR1 LGHNA, CDR2 YSLEER. CDR3 length equals 14 residues. The CDR3 nucleotides are TGCGCCAGCAGCCAAGATATACAGTCCTACGAGCAGTACTTC. Translated, it gives CASSQDIQSYEQYF.

The rearrangement joins TRBV7-9 to TRBJ2-2; TRBD2 matches at 9 bases. With 5 bases clipped from V and 4 bases from J, the junction kept 11 bases outside the gene matches. The CDR3 extends over 17 amino acids. CDR1 is SEHNR and CDR2 is FQNEAQ in the germline V gene (reference sequence). The CDR3 nucleotides are TGTGCCAGCAGCCACGCGGGGGGGCAGGGGAGCACCGGGGAGCTGTTTTTT. Its protein is CASSHAGGQGSTGELFF.

This clonotype was seen repeatedly, ten times or more. The chain uses TRBV3-1 and TRBJ2-1; 7 bases line up with TRBD2. CDR1 is LGHDT, CDR2 YNNKEL, per germline (reference sequence). V dropped 4 bases and J dropped 5; count of bases not matched to a gene: 11. This CDR3 region has 16 residues. CDR3 bases: TGTGCCAGCAGCCTATTTCGAGCGGGACCGGACAATGAGCAGTTCTTC. It encodes CASSLFRAGPDNEQFF.

This clonotype turned up a few times. J is TRBJ2-7 and V is TRBV6-1; D possibly uses TRBD1 or TRBD2 (5 bases each). The length of the CDR3 is 13 residues. Deletions cut 3 bases from V and 5 bases from J, with 11 bases between. From germline, CDR1 is MNHNS and CDR2 SASEGT. The CDR3 DNA follows: TGTGCCAGCAGTGAGGGGGATGTCGACGAGCAGTACTTC. Translating gives CASSEGDVDEQYF.

The table lists this clonotype with many counts. DNA for the CDR3: TGTGCCAGCAGTAAAGAGACCCAGTACTTC. Translation: CASSKETQYF. V and J are TRBV4-2 and TRBJ2-5; no definite D call. This CDR3 has 10 amino acids. The V gene's germline CDR1 is LGHNA and CDR2 YNFKEQ. Trimming removed 6 bases from V and 3 bases from J, with 2 bases in between.

This clonotype was recorded many times. V and J are TRBV7-9 and TRBJ2-7, with unresolved D. This CDR3 is 13 amino acids long. Deletions cut 6 bases from V and 4 bases from J, with 13 bases between. CDR1 and CDR2 from the germline V gene are SEHNR and FQNEAQ (reference sequence). The DNA of the CDR3 is TGTGCCAGCAGGTTGAACAGCAGATACGAGCAGTACTTC. Its translation is CASRLNSRYEQYF.

This clonotype was picked up many times. The chain is built from TRBV30 and TRBJ2-1; 9 bases are shared with TRBD2. The CDR3 has 17 amino acids. J gave up 4 bases and V 1 base, and 11 bases lay outside the gene matches. The germline V gene encodes CDR1 GTSNPN and CDR2 SVGIG (reference sequence). CDR3 sequence reads: CAWSDNTGLADYNEQFF. The DNA of the CDR3 is TGTGCCTGGAGTGATAATACGGGACTAGCAGATTACAATGAGCAGTTCTTC.

This chain links TRBV7-8 with TRBJ2-3; TRBD2 matches 8 bases. There are 19 residues in the CDR3. V lost 5 bases to trimming and J lost 2 bases; unmatched junction nucleotides: 18. The V gene's germline CDR1 is SGHVS and CDR2 FQNEAQ. Here the CDR3 DNA reads TGTGCCAGCAGCCTCTTAGTCGGGGGGACCGGGAGGGACACAGATACGCAGTATTTT. Translated: CASSLLVGGTGRDTDTQYF.

This clonotype appeared many times. The chain couples TRBV10-3 to TRBJ2-3, with TRBD2 matching 7 bases. This CDR3 is built from 17 residues. With 8 bases clipped from V and 5 bases from J, the junction kept 19 bases outside the gene matches. Germline V gives CDR1 ENHRY, CDR2 SYGVKD. CDR3 coding DNA: TGTGCCATCTCGTCGGCTAGCGGAGGGAGGCAAAGAGATACGCAGTATTTT. Translation: CAISSASGGRQRDTQYF.

This clonotype was observed a few times. The chain joins TRBV20-1 to TRBJ2-4, with D unclear. The V gene's germline CDR1 is DFQATT and CDR2 SNEGSKA (reference sequence). The CDR3 totals 14 residues. V dropped 0 bases and J dropped 3 bases, with 9 bases sitting between them. The CDR3 protein is CSARDKDIKNIQYF. The CDR3, as DNA: TGCAGTGCTAGAGATAAGGATATCAAAAACATTCAGTACTTC.

This clonotype was counted a few times. V usage is TRBV7-9 and J usage is TRBJ2-1, with D maybe TRBD2 (6 bases). Germline V gene data show CDR1 as SEHNR and CDR2 as FQNEAQ (reference sequence). V lost 5 bases, J lost 5 bases, and 10 bases lay in between. CDR3 length equals 13 residues. In DNA, the CDR3 is TGTGCCAGCAGCGACACTAGCAACAATGAGCAGTTCTTC. Its translation is CASSDTSNNEQFF.

This clonotype has ten or more counts. The chain couples TRBV11-1 to TRBJ2-7, with TRBD1 matching 10 bases. The CDR3 has 15 residues. Germline V gene sequence: CDR1 SGHAT, CDR2 FQDESV (reference sequence). Losses at the gene ends were 4 bases for V and 7 bases for J; bases not matched to a gene: 10. Here the CDR3 DNA reads TGTGCCAGCAGCTACACAACGGGACAGGGGAGAGAGCAGTACTTC. Its translation is CASSYTTGQGREQYF.

This clonotype has a count of ten or more. The gene calls are TRBV5-1 and TRBJ2-7; D gene uncertain. The ends were cut back, 2 bases at V and 0 bases at J, with 9 bases in the middle. Germline CDR1 SGHRS, CDR2 YFSETQ. The CDR3 covers 14 residues. CDR3 in amino acids: CASSLDTFSYEQYF. In DNA form, the CDR3 reads TGCGCCAGCAGCTTAGACACCTTCTCCTACGAGCAGTACTTC.

The V call is TRBV20-1, the J call TRBJ2-1; D may be TRBD1 (6 bases). CDR1 is DFQATT, CDR2 SNEGSKA, per germline (reference sequence). This CDR3 is built from 15 residues. V was pared by 0 bases and J by 3 bases, with 12 bases between. The CDR3 region has the DNA TGCAGTGCTAGAGATCTACAGGGAATCTACAATGAGCAGTTCTTC. It encodes CSARDLQGIYNEQFF.

This clonotype was seen only a few times. The CDR3 spells CASGLNRDADTEAFF. For the CDR3, the DNA is TGTGCTAGTGGTTTGAACAGGGATGCGGACACTGAAGCTTTCTTT. The chain employs TRBV12-5 and TRBJ1-1; a weak D match, TRBD1 (6 bases). Looked up from germline, CDR1 is LGHNT and CDR2 is FRNRAP. The CDR3 is 15 amino acids. Trimming left V 2 bases short and J 3 bases short, with 13 bases between. Filled out from reference TRBV12-5 and TRBJ1-1, the complete variable domain reads DARVTQTPRHKVTEMGQEVTMRCQPILGHNTVFWYRQTMMQGLELLAYFRNRAPLDDSGMPKDRFSAEMPDATLATLKIQPSEPRDSAVYFCASGLNRDADTEAFFGQGTRLTVV.

This clonotype was counted between two and nine times. The chain uses TRBV3-1 and TRBJ2-7; 7 nucleotides agree with TRBD1. The CDR3 sequence is 12 residues long. Germline V gene lookup returns CDR1 LGHDT and CDR2 YNNKEL (reference sequence). V shed 5 bases and J 6 bases; nucleotides not matched to a gene: 4. This CDR3 reads CASSTQGTEQYF. Here the CDR3 DNA reads TGTGCCAGCAGCACACAGGGGACCGAGCAGTACTTC.

This clonotype occurred many times. The genes are TRBV7-6 and TRBJ2-3; 7 bases fit TRBD1. The CDR3 totals 16 residues. CDR1 is SGHVS, CDR2 FNYEAQ, per germline. J gave up 0 bases and V 3 bases, and 6 bases lay outside the gene matches. The CDR3 is CASSLRQGRSTDTQYF. In DNA, the CDR3 is TGTGCCAGCAGCTTGCGACAGGGTAGGAGCACAGATACGCAGTATTTT. Complete variable domain (other parts from reference TRBV7-6 and TRBJ2-3): GAGVSQSPRYKVTKRGQDVALRCDPISGHVSLYWYRQALGQGPEFLTYFNYEAQQDKSGLPNDRFSAERPEGSISTLTIQRTEQRDSAMYRCASSLRQGRSTDTQYFGPGTRLTVL.

This clonotype has at least ten counts. The J gene is TRBJ2-1, the V gene TRBV7-8; D unresolved. CDR1 and CDR2 (germline): SGHVS, FQNEAQ. This CDR3 is built from 20 residues. V was pared by 1 base and J by 0 bases, with 22 bases between. Here the CDR3 DNA reads TGTGCCAGCAGCTTAGTTTACTGGCCTGAGCGAACCAACTCCTACAATGAGCAGTTCTTC. Encoded protein: CASSLVYWPERTNSYNEQFF.

For the CDR3, the DNA is TGTGCCAGCGGGACGCTTTTTGTACCGGGGGAGCAGTACTTC. Protein product: CASGTLFVPGEQYF. The chain employs TRBV6-1 and TRBJ2-7; TRBD1 or TRBD2 may be the D gene (5 bases each). This CDR3 contains 14 residues. Germline V gene sequence: CDR1 MNHNS, CDR2 SASEGT. V lost 8 bases to trimming and J lost 7 bases, with 21 bases between them.

This clonotype was counted at least ten times. The V and J genes are TRBV7-9 and TRBJ2-5, with 8 positions matching TRBD1. The CDR3 sequence is 15 residues long. Germline V lookup: CDR1 SEHNR, CDR2 FQNEAQ (reference sequence). With 5 bases clipped from V and 0 bases from J, the junction kept 5 bases outside the gene matches. The CDR3 spells CASSPPDRDQETQYF. In DNA form, the CDR3 reads TGTGCCAGCAGCCCGCCGGACAGGGACCAAGAGACCCAGTACTTC.

This clonotype was found many times. This chain joins TRBV4-3 and TRBJ2-4; the D is unclear. The germline V gene encodes CDR1 LGHNA and CDR2 YSLEER. Trimming removed 4 bases from V and 5 bases from J, with 15 bases in between. The CDR3 is made up of 15 amino acids. The CDR3 is CASSPGTASENIQYF. The CDR3 bases are TGCGCCAGCAGCCCAGGCACGGCCTCGGAAAACATTCAGTACTTC.

About this clonotype: It may be a read error: a sequence one base away is much more abundant. The chain employs TRBV20-1 and TRBJ2-7; possibly TRBD1 for D (5 bases). The CDR3 consists of 13 residues. Germline assignment: CDR1 DFQATT and CDR2 SNEGSKA (reference sequence). The DNA for the CDR3 is TGCAGTGCTAGGGGGCAATATTCCTTCGAGCAGTACTTC. Translated: CSARGQYSFEQYF.

This chain uses TRBV12-3 or TRBV12-4 with TRBJ2-2, with 9 nucleotides matching TRBD1. The length of the CDR3 is 15 residues. The junction had 3 bases not matched to a gene; V was cut back by 7 bases and J by 0 bases. CDR3: CASKTGGSNTGELFF. CDR3 in DNA: TGTGCCAGCAAGACAGGGGGTTCGAACACCGGGGAGCTGTTTTTT.

This clonotype was detected a few times. The gene calls are TRBV20-1 and TRBJ2-7, with D perhaps TRBD1 (7 bases). This CDR3 contains 14 residues. The V gene's germline CDR1 is DFQATT and CDR2 SNEGSKA (reference sequence). V shed 3 bases and J shed 0 bases, with 12 bases lying between them. CDR3 amino acids: CSASPGGSSYEQYF. The CDR3 DNA is TGCAGTGCTAGCCCAGGGGGGAGCTCCTACGAGCAGTACTTC.

There are many counts of this clonotype. The chain joins TRBV28 to TRBJ1-1, with 7 bases that match TRBD1. The CDR3 has 14 amino acids. V was pared by 6 bases and J by 6 bases, with 10 bases of the junction left unmatched. CDR1 is MDHEN and CDR2 is SYDVKM in the germline V gene. The CDR3 sequence: CASSQSRGWAEAFF. For the CDR3, the DNA is TGTGCCAGCAGCCAGAGCAGGGGGTGGGCTGAAGCTTTCTTT.